The following is a T cell receptor beta chain sequence with its context. What it binds is unknown. It was CD45RO-negative cells, positively selected for CCR7, that made up naive CD8 cells, with terminally differentiated effector memory CD45RA+ cells excluded. This specimen comes from a study of shared clonotypes between healthy human individuals. Notes on the study in general: Unshared clonotypes carried lower generation probabilities than those common to all four donors.

The CDR3 extends over 16 amino acids. Per germline, CDR1 SGHRS and CDR2 YFSETQ. The V segment lost 3 bases and the J segment 15 bases; nucleotides outside the gene matches: 19. The protocol was immunoSEQ multiplex PCR, while the TCRdb copy is restricted to in-frame clones and leaves out a portion. The table lists 450,000 to 700,000 clones, around 95% of them singletons, with 0.11% in the top ten. Sequencing was done on a sample of naive CD8+ T cells sorted from blood. This clonotype originated in a woman aged 25 to 39 in good health. The V and J genes are TRBV5-1 and TRBJ2-1; 9 nucleotides align to TRBD1. CDR3 sequence: CASSSKSGTGMEERFF. The CDR3 nucleotides are TGCGCCAGCAGCTCAAAATCCGGGACAGGGATGGAGGAGAGGTTCTTC. Using reference TRBV5-1 and TRBJ2-1 for the parts outside the CDR3, the full variable domain is KAGVTQTPRYLIKTRGQQVTLSCSPISGHRSVSWYQQTPGQGLQFLFEYFSETQRNKGNFPGRFSGRQFSNSRSEMNVSTLELGDSALYLCASSSKSGTGMEERFFGPGTRLTVL.